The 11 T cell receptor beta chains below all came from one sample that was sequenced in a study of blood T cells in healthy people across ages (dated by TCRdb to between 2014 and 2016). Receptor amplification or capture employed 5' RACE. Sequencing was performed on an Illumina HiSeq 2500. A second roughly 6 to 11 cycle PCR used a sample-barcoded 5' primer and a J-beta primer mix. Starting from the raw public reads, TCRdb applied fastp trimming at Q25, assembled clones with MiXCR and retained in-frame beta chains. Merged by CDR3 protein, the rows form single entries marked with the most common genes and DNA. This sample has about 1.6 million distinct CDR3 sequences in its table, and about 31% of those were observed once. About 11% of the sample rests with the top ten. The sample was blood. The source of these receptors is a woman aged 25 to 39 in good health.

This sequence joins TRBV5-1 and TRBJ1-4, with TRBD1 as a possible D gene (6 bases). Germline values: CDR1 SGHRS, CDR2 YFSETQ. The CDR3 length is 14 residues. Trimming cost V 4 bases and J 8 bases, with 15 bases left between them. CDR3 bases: TGCGCCAGCAGCCTTCAGGGGCAGAGGGAAAAACTGTTTTTT. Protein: CASSLQGQREKLFF.

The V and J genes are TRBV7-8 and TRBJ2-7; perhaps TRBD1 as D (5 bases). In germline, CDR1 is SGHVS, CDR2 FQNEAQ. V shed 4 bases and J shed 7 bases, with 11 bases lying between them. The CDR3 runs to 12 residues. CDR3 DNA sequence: TGTGCCAGCAGCTCAGACAGACCTGAGCAGTACTTC. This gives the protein CASSSDRPEQYF.

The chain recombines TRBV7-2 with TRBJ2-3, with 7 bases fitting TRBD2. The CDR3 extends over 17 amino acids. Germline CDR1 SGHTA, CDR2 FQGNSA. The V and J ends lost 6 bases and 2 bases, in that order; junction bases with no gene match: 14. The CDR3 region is CASRPSRGAGYTDTQYF. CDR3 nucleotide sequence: TGTGCCAGCAGGCCTAGTCGAGGAGCGGGATACACAGATACGCAGTATTTT. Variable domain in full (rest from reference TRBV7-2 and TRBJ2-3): GAGVSQSPSNKVTEKGKDVELRCDPISGHTALYWYRQSLGQGLEFLIYFQGNSAPDKSGLPSDRFSAERTGGSVSTLTIQRTQQEDSAVYLCASRPSRGAGYTDTQYFGPGTRLTVL.

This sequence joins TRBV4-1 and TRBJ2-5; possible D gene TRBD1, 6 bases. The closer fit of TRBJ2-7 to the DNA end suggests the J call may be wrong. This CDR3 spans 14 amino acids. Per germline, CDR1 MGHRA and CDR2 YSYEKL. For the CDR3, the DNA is TGCGCCAGCAGCCAAGATCCGGGCAGGGGCGAGCAGTACTTC. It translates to CASSQDPGRGEQYF.

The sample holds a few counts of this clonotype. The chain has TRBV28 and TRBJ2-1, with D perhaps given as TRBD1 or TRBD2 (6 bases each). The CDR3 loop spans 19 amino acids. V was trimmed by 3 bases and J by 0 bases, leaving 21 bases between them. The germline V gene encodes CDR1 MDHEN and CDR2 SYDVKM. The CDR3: CASSFGGQGPLGSYNEQFF. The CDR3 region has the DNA TGTGCCAGCAGTTTCGGGGGCCAGGGGCCCTTAGGCTCCTACAATGAGCAGTTCTTC.

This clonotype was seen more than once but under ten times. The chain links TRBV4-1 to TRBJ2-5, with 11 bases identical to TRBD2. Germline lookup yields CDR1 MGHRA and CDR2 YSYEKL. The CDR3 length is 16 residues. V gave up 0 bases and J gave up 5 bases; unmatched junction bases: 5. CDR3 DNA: TGCGCCAGCAGCCAAGAGGGGGGACTAGCGGCCGAGACCCAGTACTTC. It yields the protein CASSQEGGLAAETQYF.

Here the CDR3 DNA reads TGTGCCAGCAGTTACTGGGGGGTGGCAACCGGGGAGCTGTTTTTT. Translation gives CASSYWGVATGELFF. V gene TRBV6-2 or TRBV6-3 combines with J gene TRBJ2-2; TRBD2 is a possible D gene (6 bases). Germline assignment: CDR1 MNHEY and CDR2 SVGEGT. V gave up 1 base and J gave up 5 bases, with 11 bases separating them. The CDR3 is 15 amino acids.

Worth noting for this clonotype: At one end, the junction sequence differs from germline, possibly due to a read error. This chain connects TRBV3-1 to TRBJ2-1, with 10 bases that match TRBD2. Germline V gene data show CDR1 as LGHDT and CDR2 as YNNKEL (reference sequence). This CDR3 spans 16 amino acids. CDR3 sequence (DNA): TGTGCCAGCAGCCAGTTAGGACTAGCGGATGTTAATGGGCAGTTCTTC. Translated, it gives CASSQLGLADVNGQFF.

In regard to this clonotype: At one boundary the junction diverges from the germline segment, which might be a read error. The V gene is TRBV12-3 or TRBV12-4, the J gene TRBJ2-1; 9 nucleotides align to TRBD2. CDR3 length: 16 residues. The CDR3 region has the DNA TGTGCCAGCAGTTTTGGAGCGGGAGGCGCCTACAATAAGCAGTTCTTC. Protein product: CASSFGAGGAYNKQFF.

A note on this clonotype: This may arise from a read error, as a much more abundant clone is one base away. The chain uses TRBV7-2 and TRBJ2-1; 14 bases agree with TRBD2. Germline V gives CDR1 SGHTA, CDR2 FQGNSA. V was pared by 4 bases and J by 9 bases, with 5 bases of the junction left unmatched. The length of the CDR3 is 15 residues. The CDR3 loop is CASSSGLAGVCEQFF. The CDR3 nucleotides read TGTGCCAGCAGCTCGGGACTAGCGGGAGTCTGTGAGCAGTTCTTC.

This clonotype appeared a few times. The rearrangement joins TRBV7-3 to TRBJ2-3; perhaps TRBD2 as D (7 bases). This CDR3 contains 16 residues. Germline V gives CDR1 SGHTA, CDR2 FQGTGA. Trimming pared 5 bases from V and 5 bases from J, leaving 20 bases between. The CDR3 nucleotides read TGTGCCAGCAGCCACTCTGTGGGGGGGGCGGTAGATACGCAGTATTTT. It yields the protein CASSHSVGGAVDTQYF.